The 11 T cell receptor beta chains given below trace back to one sample, sequenced in a study of cytomegalovirus exposure and HLA in healthy donors. The PCR contained 60 Vbeta and 13 Jbeta primers. The data were produced by immunoSEQ multiplex PCR, yet TCRdb's version contains in-frame clones alone and is incomplete. The sample yields over 90,000 clones, 70% to 80% seen once. Sequencing input: PBMCs. The receptors were gathered from a woman aged 60 to 75 in good health and CMV-seropositive.

In the case of this clone: Sequence at one end of the junction differs from germline and may be a read error. The DNA for the CDR3 is TGTGCCAGCAGTCAGGGGGTTTATAGCAATCAGCCCCAGCATTTT. Protein sequence: CASSQGVYSNQPQHF. This chain links TRBV10-3 with TRBJ1-5; 7 nucleotides align to TRBD1. Germline V gene lookup returns CDR1 ENHRY and CDR2 SYGVKD. The CDR3 consists of 15 residues.

The rearrangement links TRBV18 to TRBJ2-3; TRBD1 agrees at 10 bases. V was clipped by 3 bases and J by 1 base; unmatched bases: 7. CDR1 and CDR2 (germline): KGHSH, LQKENI. The CDR3 has 17 residues. CDR3 sequence reads: CASSPNRDRGGTDTQYF. For the CDR3, the DNA is TGTGCCAGCTCACCCAACCGGGACAGGGGAGGCACAGATACGCAGTATTTT.

The chain couples TRBV18 to TRBJ2-3, with TRBD2 matching over 9 bases. J was trimmed by 4 bases and V by 6 bases; bases with no gene match: 11. CDR1 and CDR2 (germline): KGHSH, LQKENI. The CDR3 consists of 16 residues. The DNA of the CDR3 is TGTGCCAGCTCGCCCATAGCGGGAGACGCGGCAGATACGCAGTATTTT. Translated: CASSPIAGDAADTQYF.

The rearrangement uses TRBV6-6 and TRBJ1-1, with 7 nucleotides matching TRBD1. With V trimmed by 4 bases and J by 0 bases, 5 bases remained unmatched. CDR1 and CDR2 from the germline V gene are MNHNY and SVGAGI (reference sequence). The CDR3 extends over 15 amino acids. CDR3 in amino acids: CASSWIGTVNTEAFF. The CDR3, as DNA: TGTGCCAGCAGTTGGATAGGGACAGTGAACACTGAAGCTTTCTTT.

This chain links TRBV21-1 with TRBJ2-1; the table names TRBD1, a call not compared with the DNA. TRBV21-1 corresponds to a pseudogene. The CDR3 runs 12 residues. CDR3 sequence reads: CASPTGINEQFF. CDR3 sequence (DNA): TGTGCCAGCCCGACAGGGATCAATGAGCAGTTCTTC.

This clone appeared a single time. The chain combines TRBV29-1 with TRBJ2-7; 8 bases map to TRBD2. This CDR3 has 13 residues. V was pared by 0 bases and J by 8 bases, with 6 bases of the junction left unmatched. The V gene's germline CDR1 is SQVTM and CDR2 ANQGSEA. The CDR3 loop reads CSVEDGIAGKQYF. The CDR3 DNA follows: TGCAGCGTTGAAGATGGGATAGCGGGAAAGCAGTACTTC.

The sample holds one count of this clone. The rearrangement uses TRBV5-1 and TRBJ2-2; D perhaps matches TRBD2 (5 bases). This CDR3 is built from 15 residues. The germline V gene has CDR1 SGHRS and CDR2 YFSETQ. The ends were cut back, 1 base at V and 0 bases at J, with 7 bases in the middle. The CDR3 DNA reads TGCGCCAGCAGCTTGAATAGCGCGAACACCGGGGAGCTGTTTTTT. Amino acids: CASSLNSANTGELFF.

The chain joins TRBV11-2 to TRBJ2-2; D might be TRBD2 (5 bases). Germline-derived CDR1 and CDR2 are SGHAT and FQNNGV. The V and J ends lost 1 base and 3 bases respectively, with 9 bases between them. The CDR3 length is 15 residues. CDR3 residues: CASSLAGMYTGELFF. DNA for the CDR3: TGTGCCAGCAGCTTAGCCGGGATGTACACCGGGGAGCTGTTTTTT. The full variable domain, in which reference TRBV11-2 and TRBJ2-2 provide the parts outside the CDR3, is EAGVAQSPRYKIIEKRQSVAFWCNPISGHATLYWYQQILGQGPKLLIQFQNNGVVDDSQLPKDRFSAERLKGVDSTLKIQPAKLEDSAVYLCASSLAGMYTGELFFGEGSRLTVL.

The rearrangement uses TRBV5-1 and TRBJ2-5; 7 positions agree with TRBD2. CDR1 and CDR2 from the germline V gene are SGHRS and YFSETQ. Trimming at V came to 4 bases and at J to 7 bases, leaving 13 bases not matched to a gene. This CDR3 has 15 residues. The CDR3 DNA is TGCGCCAGCAGCCAGGGAGGGGAGCGGAAGGTGACCCAGTACTTC. It codes for CASSQGGERKVTQYF. The complete variable domain, with remaining parts taken from reference TRBV5-1 and TRBJ2-5, reads KAGVTQTPRYLIKTRGQQVTLSCSPISGHRSVSWYQQTPGQGLQFLFEYFSETQRNKGNFPGRFSGRQFSNSRSEMNVSTLELGDSALYLCASSQGGERKVTQYFGPGTRLLVL.

The CDR3 DNA is TGCGCCAGCAGCCAAGGCAATCGAGCGGGAGTCGATGAGCAGTTCTTC. Translated: CASSQGNRAGVDEQFF. The genes are TRBV4-1 and TRBJ2-1; 8 positions match TRBD2. Looked up from germline, CDR1 is MGHRA and CDR2 is YSYEKL. The CDR3 is 16 residues long. The trim removed 1 base at V and 8 bases at J, leaving 10 bases unmatched.

This chain joins TRBV4-2 and TRBJ2-7; 8 bases fit TRBD2. CDR1 is LGHNA and CDR2 is YNFKEQ in the germline V gene. The CDR3 is 16 amino acids. V trimming: 2 bases; J trimming: 4 bases; junction bases outside the gene matches: 10. The CDR3 DNA reads as TGTGCCAGCAGCCAACCCCCCTCGGGAGGGCCGTACGAGCAGTACTTC. Its translation is CASSQPPSGGPYEQYF.